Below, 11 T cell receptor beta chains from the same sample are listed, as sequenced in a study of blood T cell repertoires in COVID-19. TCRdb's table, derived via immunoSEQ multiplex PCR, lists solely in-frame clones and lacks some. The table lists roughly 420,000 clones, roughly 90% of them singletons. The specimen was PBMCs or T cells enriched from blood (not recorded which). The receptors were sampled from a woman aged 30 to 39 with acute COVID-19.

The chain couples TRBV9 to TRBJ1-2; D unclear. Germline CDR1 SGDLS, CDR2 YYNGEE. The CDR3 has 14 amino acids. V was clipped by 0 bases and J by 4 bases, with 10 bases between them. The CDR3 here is CASSVGGFGYGYTF. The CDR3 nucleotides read TGTGCCAGCAGCGTAGGAGGTTTCGGCTATGGCTACACCTTC.

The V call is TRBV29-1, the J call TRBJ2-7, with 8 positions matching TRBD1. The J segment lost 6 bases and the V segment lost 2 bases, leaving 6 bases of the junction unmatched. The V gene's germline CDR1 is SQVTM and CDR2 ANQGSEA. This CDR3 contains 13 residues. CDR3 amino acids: CSVEPGTGPEQYF. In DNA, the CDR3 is TGCAGCGTTGAACCCGGGACAGGACCCGAGCAGTACTTC.

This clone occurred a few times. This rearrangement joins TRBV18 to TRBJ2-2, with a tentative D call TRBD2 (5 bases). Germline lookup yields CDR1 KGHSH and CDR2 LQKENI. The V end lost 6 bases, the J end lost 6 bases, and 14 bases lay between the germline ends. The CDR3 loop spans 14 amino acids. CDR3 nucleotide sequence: TGTGCCAGCTCGTCGGACTCTGTCGCCGGGGAGCTGTTTTTT. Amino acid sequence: CASSSDSVAGELFF.

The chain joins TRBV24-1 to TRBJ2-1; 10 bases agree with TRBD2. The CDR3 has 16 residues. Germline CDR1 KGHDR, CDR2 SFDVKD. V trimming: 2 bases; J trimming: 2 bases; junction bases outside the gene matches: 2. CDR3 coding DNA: TGTGCCACCAGTGATTGGACTAGCGGAACCTACAATGAGCAGTTCTTC. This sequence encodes CATSDWTSGTYNEQFF.

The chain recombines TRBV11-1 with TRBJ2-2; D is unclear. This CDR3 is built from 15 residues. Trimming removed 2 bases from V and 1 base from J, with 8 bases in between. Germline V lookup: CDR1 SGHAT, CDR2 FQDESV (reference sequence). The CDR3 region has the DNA TGTGCCAGCAGCTTATTATTTAGGAACACCGGGGAGCTGTTTTTT. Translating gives CASSLLFRNTGELFF.

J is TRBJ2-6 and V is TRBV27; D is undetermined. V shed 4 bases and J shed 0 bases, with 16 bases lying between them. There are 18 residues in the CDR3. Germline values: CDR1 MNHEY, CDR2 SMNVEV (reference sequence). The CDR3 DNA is TGTGCCAGCAGTTACCGCAGACCTAACTACTCTGGGGCCAACGTCCTGACTTTC. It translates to CASSYRRPNYSGANVLTF.

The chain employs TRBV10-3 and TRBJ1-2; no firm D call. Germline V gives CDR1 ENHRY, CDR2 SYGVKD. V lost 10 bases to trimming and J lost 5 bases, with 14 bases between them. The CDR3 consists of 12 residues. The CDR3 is CATSTGVYGYTF. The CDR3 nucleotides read TGTGCCACCTCCACCGGGGTTTATGGCTACACCTTC.

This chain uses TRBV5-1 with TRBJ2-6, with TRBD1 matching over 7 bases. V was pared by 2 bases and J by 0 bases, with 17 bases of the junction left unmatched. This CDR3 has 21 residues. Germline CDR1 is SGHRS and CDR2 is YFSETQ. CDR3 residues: CASSLASGTAVLRSGANVLTF. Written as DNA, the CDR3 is TGCGCCAGCAGCTTAGCCTCCGGGACAGCGGTACTCCGCTCTGGGGCCAACGTCCTGACTTTC.

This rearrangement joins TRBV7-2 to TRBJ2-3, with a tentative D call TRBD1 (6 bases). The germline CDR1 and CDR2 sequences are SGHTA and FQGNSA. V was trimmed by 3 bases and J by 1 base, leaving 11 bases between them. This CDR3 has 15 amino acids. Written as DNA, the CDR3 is TGTGCCAGCAGCTTGGGGGCTAGAGGCACAGATACGCAGTATTTT. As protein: CASSLGARGTDTQYF.

The CDR3 protein is CASSTPGLRNTIYF. As DNA, the CDR3 is TGTGCCAGTAGTACCCCTGGGCTTCGAAACACCATATATTTT. The V call is TRBV19, the J call TRBJ1-3; D call uncertain. Germline V CDR1 and CDR2: LNHDA, SQIVND (reference sequence). The CDR3 length is 14 residues. Between the trimmed V and J ends, which lost 4 bases and 5 bases, there was a span of 12 bases.

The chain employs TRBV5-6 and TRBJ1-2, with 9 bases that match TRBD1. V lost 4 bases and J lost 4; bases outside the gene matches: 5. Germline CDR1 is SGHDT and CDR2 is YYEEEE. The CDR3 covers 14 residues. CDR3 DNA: TGTGCCAGCAGCCTCACAGGGGGCCTCTATGGCTACACCTTC. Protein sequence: CASSLTGGLYGYTF.